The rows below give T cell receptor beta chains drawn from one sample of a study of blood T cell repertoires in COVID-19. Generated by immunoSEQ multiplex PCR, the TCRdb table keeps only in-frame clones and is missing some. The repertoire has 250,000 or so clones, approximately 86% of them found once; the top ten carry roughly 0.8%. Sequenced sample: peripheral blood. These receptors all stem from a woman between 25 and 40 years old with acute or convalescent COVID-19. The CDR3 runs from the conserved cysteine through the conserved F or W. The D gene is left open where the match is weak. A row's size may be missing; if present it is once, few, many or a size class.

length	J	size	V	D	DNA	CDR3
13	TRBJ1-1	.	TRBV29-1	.	TGCAGCGCCGTAATAAACTGGAACACTGAAGCTTTCTTT	CSAVINWNTEAFF
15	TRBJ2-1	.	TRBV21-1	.	TGTGCCAGCGCCCTTAGGCCAGGGGGCGGCGATGAGCAGTTCTTC	CASALRPGGGDEQFF
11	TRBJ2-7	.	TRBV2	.	TGTGCCAGCAGGGACAACTACGAGCAGTACTTC	CASRDNYEQYF
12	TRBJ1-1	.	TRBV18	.	TGTGCCAGCTCAAAGGAGGCCACTGAAGCTTTCTTT	CASSKEATEAFF
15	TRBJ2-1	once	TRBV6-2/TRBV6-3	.	TGTGCCAGCAGTTACGGTGGGAATACAGGTAACGAGCAGTTCTTC	CASSYGGNTGNEQFF
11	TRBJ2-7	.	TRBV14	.	TGTGCCAGCAGCCCTGGACTCCTCCGGTACTTC	CASSPGLLRYF
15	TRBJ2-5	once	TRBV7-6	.	TGTGCCAGCAGCTTTACAGGACAGCCGCAAGAGACCCAGTACTTC	CASSFTGQPQETQYF
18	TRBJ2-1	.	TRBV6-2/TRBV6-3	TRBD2	TGTGCCAGCAGTTACGCCCTCGGGACTAGCTGGGACTACAATGAGCAGTTCTTC	CASSYALGTSWDYNEQFF
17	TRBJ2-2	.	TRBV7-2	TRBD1	TGTGCCAGCAGCGCGGCTCGGACAGGGGGCCGCACCGGGGAGCTGTTTTTT	CASSAARTGGRTGELFF
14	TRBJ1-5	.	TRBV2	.	TGTGCCAGCAGTGCGGTAAATAGCAATCAGCCCCAGCATTTT	CASSAVNSNQPQHF
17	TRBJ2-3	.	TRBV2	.	TGTGCCAGCAGTGAAATCTGGACAGAAACTAGCACAGATACGCAGTATTTT	CASSEIWTETSTDTQYF
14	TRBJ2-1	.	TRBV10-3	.	TGTGCCATCAGTGAACCAGGCCCCCCTAATGAGCAGTTCTTC	CAISEPGPPNEQFF
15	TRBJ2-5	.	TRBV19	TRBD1	TGTGCCAGTAGTAACGTAGGGACAGGGTGGGAGACCCAGTACTTC	CASSNVGTGWETQYF
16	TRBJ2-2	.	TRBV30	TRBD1	TGTGCCTGGAGAGGGGGGACAGGGGTTGGAATCGGGGAGCTGTTTTTT	CAWRGGTGVGIGELFF
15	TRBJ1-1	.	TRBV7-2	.	TGTGCCAGCAGCTCCCAAGCGGGGAAGAACACTGAAGCTTTCTTT	CASSSQAGKNTEAFF
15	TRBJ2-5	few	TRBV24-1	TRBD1	TGTGCCACCAGTGATCACGGGACAGCACAAGAGACCCAGTACTTC	CATSDHGTAQETQYF
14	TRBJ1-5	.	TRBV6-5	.	TGTGCCAGCAGTACACAGGGTAGGGATCAGCCCCAGCATTTT	CASSTQGRDQPQHF
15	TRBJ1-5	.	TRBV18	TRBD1	TGTGCCAGCTCGCAAACAGGTACAGGGGCTCAGCCCCAGCATTTT	CASSQTGTGAQPQHF
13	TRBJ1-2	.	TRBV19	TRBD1	TGTGCCAGTAGTACGACAGGGGGCCAGGGCTACACCTTC	CASSTTGGQGYTF
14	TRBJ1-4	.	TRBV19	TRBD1	TGTGCCAGTAGTATAGACAGGGGGCGCGAAAAACTGTTTTTT	CASSIDRGREKLFF
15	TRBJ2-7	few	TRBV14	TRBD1	TGTGCCAGCAGCCAAGATGGGACAGGGGGGCGCGAGCAGTACTTC	CASSQDGTGGREQYF
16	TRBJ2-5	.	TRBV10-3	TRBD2	TGTGCCATCAGTGATCCTAAGGCTAGCGGGGTGGGGACCCAGTACTTC	CAISDPKASGVGTQYF
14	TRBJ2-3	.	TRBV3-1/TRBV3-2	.	TGTGCCAGCAGCCTTCAACGCGTCACAGATACGCAGTATTTT	CASSLQRVTDTQYF
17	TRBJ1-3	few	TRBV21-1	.	TGTGCCAGCAGCAAAGGGGGATGGCAGGGAGGTGGAAACACCATATATTTT	CASSKGGWQGGGNTIYF
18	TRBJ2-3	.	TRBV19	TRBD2	TGTGCCAGTAAAAATAGCGGGAGGGCCTCGAGGGGCTCAGATACGCAGTATTTT	CASKNSGRASRGSDTQYF
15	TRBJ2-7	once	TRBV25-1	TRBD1	TGTGCCAGCAGTGAAGGCAGGGGGAAGACCTACGAGCAGTACTTC	CASSEGRGKTYEQYF
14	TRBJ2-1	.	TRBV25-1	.	TGTGCCAGCAGTAGGAGACCCTCCTACAATGAGCAGTTCTTC	CASSRRPSYNEQFF
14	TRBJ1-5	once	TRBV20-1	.	TGCAGTGCTAGTCCCGGGGAAGTGGGGCAGCCCCAGCATTTT	CSASPGEVGQPQHF
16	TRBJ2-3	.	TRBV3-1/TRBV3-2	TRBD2	TGTGCCAGCAGCCAAGGGTTGCGGGAGGGTACGGATACGCAGTATTTT	CASSQGLREGTDTQYF
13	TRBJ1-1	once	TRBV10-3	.	TGTGCCACCATGAAAGTCGGGAACACTGAAGCTTTCTTT	CATMKVGNTEAFF
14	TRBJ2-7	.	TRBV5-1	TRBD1	TGCGCCAGCAGCTCCGCCGGGACAGCCTACGAGCAGTACTTC	CASSSAGTAYEQYF
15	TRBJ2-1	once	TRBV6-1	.	TGTGCCAGCAGTGAAAGGAGGAGCCTAATGGGGGAGCAGTTCTTC	CASSERRSLMGEQFF
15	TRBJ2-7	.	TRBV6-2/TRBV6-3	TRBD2	TGTGCCAGCAGCGATAGGACTAGCGGCCCCTACGAGCAGTACTTC	CASSDRTSGPYEQYF
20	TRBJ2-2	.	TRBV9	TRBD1	TGTGCCAGCAGCGTGGGACAGGGGGCATTTAACCCCACGAACACCGGGGAGCTGTTTTTT	CASSVGQGAFNPTNTGELFF
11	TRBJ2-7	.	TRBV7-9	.	TGTGCCAGCAGCCCCACGAGCGAGCAGTACTTC	CASSPTSEQYF